This T cell receptor (beta chain) was recovered during a study of spatial heterogeneity in lung cancer. Study-level background: Samples came from roughly 70 TRACERx patients with untreated early-stage lung cancer. In cases with available follow-up PBMC samples, these were sequenced at a median of approximately 2 years after resection. Fewer alpha-chain than beta-chain sequences were consistently detected.

Time point meaning: blood at routine non-recurrence follow-up after resection. Tumor, nontumor lung or frozen PBMC supplied whole RNA that was sequenced unsorted. This clonotype has a count of ten or more. Every TCR cDNA molecule carried a tag that served as a unique molecular identifier. One entry per CDR3 protein, called by TCRdb with MiXCR from the 5' RACE reads. The repertoire holds 25,000 to 30,000 distinct CDR3 sequences, with less than 6% as singletons. Germline loops: CDR1 SGHRS, CDR2 YFSETQ. CDR3 length equals 13 residues. V shed 4 bases and J shed 2 bases, with 9 bases lying between them. The receptor was isolated from a male donor with early-stage non-small cell lung cancer. V gene TRBV5-1 combines with J gene TRBJ1-1, with D maybe TRBD1 (5 bases). The sequences come from PBMCs, collected at follow-up. The CDR3 is CASSLDSNTEAFF. The DNA of the CDR3 is TGCGCCAGCAGCCTTGACAGTAACACTGAAGCTTTCTTT.